Each of the 18 T cell receptor beta chains below was sequenced from the same sample in a study of blood T cell repertoires in COVID-19. This table comes from immunoSEQ multiplex PCR, and its TCRdb copy is limited to in-frame clones, with some not included. Of some 200,000 clones in the sample, 85% to 90% were seen once. Sequenced input: peripheral blood. All receptors derive from a man aged 45-65 years with acute or convalescent COVID-19.

The chain uses TRBV14 and TRBJ1-1; 10 bases fit TRBD1. V was clipped by 3 bases and J by 6 bases; unmatched bases: 4. In germline, CDR1 is SGHDN, CDR2 FVKESK. There are 14 residues in the CDR3. CDR3 residues: CASSQLTGGSEAFF. The CDR3 DNA reads as TGTGCCAGCAGCCAGTTGACAGGGGGCTCTGAAGCTTTCTTT. The full variable domain, rest sourced from reference TRBV14 and TRBJ1-1, is EAGVTQFPSHSVIEKGQTVTLRCDPISGHDNLYWYRRVMGKEIKFLLHFVKESKQDESGMPNNRFLAERTGGTYSTLKVQPAELEDSGVYFCASSQLTGGSEAFFGQGTRLTVV.

The rearrangement links TRBV29-1 to TRBJ1-5; unclear D gene. This CDR3 is built from 14 residues. Trimming removed 4 bases at V and 0 bases at J, with 10 bases between. The V gene's germline CDR1 is SQVTM and CDR2 ANQGSEA. The CDR3 here is CSVGGPDSNQPQHF. The DNA for the CDR3 is TGCAGCGTTGGTGGGCCCGATAGCAATCAGCCCCAGCATTTT.

This clone was seen a single time. V usage is TRBV7-3 and J usage is TRBJ1-1, with 7 bases fitting TRBD1. Germline V gives CDR1 SGHTA, CDR2 FQGTGA. This CDR3 is 15 amino acids long. Trimming took 5 bases from V and 0 from J; bases not matched to a gene: 6. The CDR3 protein is CASSQGGGVNTEAFF. The CDR3 region has the DNA TGTGCCAGCAGCCAAGGGGGCGGGGTGAACACTGAAGCTTTCTTT.

CDR3: CASSLAGLEDTGELFF. The DNA of the CDR3 is TGTGCCAGCAGCTTGGCCGGACTAGAGGATACCGGGGAGCTGTTTTTT. The chain carries TRBV5-6 and TRBJ2-2; 7 positions match TRBD2. The germline CDR1 and CDR2 sequences are SGHDT and YYEEEE. V was clipped by 0 bases and J by 5 bases; unmatched bases: 7. CDR3 length: 16 amino acids.

This chain joins TRBV25-1 and TRBJ1-1, with D unclear. Trimming pared 2 bases from V and 11 bases from J, leaving 15 bases between. The germline gives CDR1 MGHDK, CDR2 SYGVNS. The CDR3 spans 13 residues. The CDR3 sequence: CASSELSVQAAFF. The CDR3 DNA is TGTGCCAGCAGTGAACTCTCTGTCCAGGCGGCTTTCTTT.

The chain joins TRBV12-3 or TRBV12-4 to TRBJ1-4; D not resolved. Trimming stripped 6 bases from V and 0 bases from J, with 5 bases between. The CDR3 has 13 amino acids. This CDR3 reads CASSNATNEKLFF. DNA of the CDR3: TGTGCCAGCAGCAATGCAACTAATGAAAAACTGTTTTTT.

The V and J genes are TRBV5-4 and TRBJ1-2, with D perhaps matching TRBD1 (6 bases). This CDR3 contains 14 residues. Deletions cut 0 bases from V and 8 bases from J, with 14 bases between. Germline loops: CDR1 SGHNT, CDR2 YYREEE (reference sequence). The chain's CDR3 is CASSLDRQDHGYTF. In nucleotides, the CDR3 is TGTGCCAGCAGCTTGGACCGACAGGACCACGGCTACACCTTC.

The chain links TRBV7-2 to TRBJ2-7, with TRBD2 identical over 8 bases. The CDR3 is 16 residues long. CDR1 is SGHTA, CDR2 FQGNSA, per germline. The V segment lost 0 bases and the J segment 2 bases; nucleotides outside the gene matches: 6. The CDR3, as DNA: TGTGCCAGCAGCTTAGCTAGCGGGACCTCAACCTACGAGCAGTACTTC. It yields the protein CASSLASGTSTYEQYF.

The CDR3 coding sequence is TGTGCCACCAGCAGGCAAACAGGGGGCCCTGAAGCTTTCTTT. It encodes CATSRQTGGPEAFF. The chain links TRBV15 to TRBJ1-1; 9 nucleotides agree with TRBD1. The V gene's germline CDR1 is LNHNV and CDR2 YYDKDF (reference sequence). The CDR3 extends over 14 amino acids. With 3 bases clipped from V and 6 bases from J, the junction kept 5 bases outside the gene matches.

The gene calls are TRBV29-1 and TRBJ1-2; 8 positions agree with TRBD1. V trimming: 5 bases; J trimming: 1 base; junction bases outside the gene matches: 6. This CDR3 contains 14 residues. Per the germline V gene, CDR1 is SQVTM and CDR2 is ANQGSEA. CDR3 region: CSVPSGTGNYGYTF. CDR3 nucleotide sequence: TGCAGCGTTCCCTCCGGGACAGGTAACTATGGCTACACCTTC.

The chain uses TRBV18 and TRBJ1-2; D is uncertain. This CDR3 has 15 residues. The germline gives CDR1 KGHSH, CDR2 LQKENI. Trimming stripped 3 bases from V and 5 bases from J, with 16 bases between. Here the CDR3 reads CASSPSEGGKYGYTF. The CDR3 DNA reads TGTGCCAGCTCACCTTCAGAGGGAGGCAAGTATGGCTACACCTTC.

This clone was counted between two and nine times. The CDR3 region has the DNA TGTGCCATCAGTGATGGCGGGGATGGACTGTTCTTC. Translating gives CAISDGGDGLFF. This chain links TRBV10-3 with TRBJ2-1, with D possibly being TRBD2 (6 bases). The germline CDR1 and CDR2 sequences are ENHRY and SYGVKD. The CDR3 runs 12 residues. V dropped 3 bases and J dropped 15 bases, with 15 bases sitting between them.

The gene calls are TRBV2 and TRBJ1-2; D might be TRBD1 (6 bases). From germline, CDR1 is SNHLY and CDR2 FYNNEI. The CDR3 consists of 14 residues. V lost 7 bases and J lost 2, with 14 bases in between. The CDR3 DNA reads as TGTGCCAGCAACGTACAGGGCGCCAACTATGGCTACACCTTC. Its translation is CASNVQGANYGYTF.

The gene calls are TRBV29-1 and TRBJ2-2; TRBD2 agrees at 7 bases. Germline loops: CDR1 SQVTM, CDR2 ANQGSEA. J was trimmed by 6 bases and V by 0 bases; bases with no gene match: 13. There are 17 residues in the CDR3. The CDR3 DNA follows: TGCAGCGTTGAAGAAACAATGAAACACGCGGGGGCCGGGGAGCTGTTTTTT. Protein sequence: CSVEETMKHAGAGELFF.

This sequence joins TRBV18 and TRBJ2-5; D possibly corresponds to TRBD2 (5 bases). The CDR3 runs to 15 residues. Trimming took off 1 base at V and 2 bases at J, with 11 bases between the two ends. Looked up from germline, CDR1 is KGHSH and CDR2 is LQKENI. The CDR3: CASSPRGLDQETQYF. The CDR3 nucleotides are TGTGCCAGCTCACCACGAGGGCTCGATCAAGAGACCCAGTACTTC.

With regard to this clone: The junction does not match germline at one end; this may be a read error. CDR3 protein: CASRYSGTGTDTQYF. In DNA form, the CDR3 reads TGTGCCAGCAGGTACTCCGGGACTGGCACAGATACGCAGTATTTT. The V call is TRBV6-5, the J call TRBJ2-3, with a weak D call TRBD2 (6 bases). Germline V gene sequence: CDR1 MNHEY, CDR2 SVGAGI. The length of the CDR3 is 15 residues.

The rearrangement uses TRBV9 and TRBJ2-7; D might be TRBD1 (6 bases). The CDR3 spans 16 residues. Germline lookup yields CDR1 SGDLS and CDR2 YYNGEE. The ends were cut back, 2 bases at V and 6 bases at J, with 21 bases in the middle. CDR3 residues: CASSVPPGTRGCEQYF. Here the CDR3 DNA reads TGTGCCAGCAGCGTCCCACCAGGGACCAGGGGTTGCGAGCAGTACTTC.

The chain recombines TRBV30 with TRBJ1-6; 7 bases are a match to TRBD1. The V and J ends lost 1 base and 4 bases, in that order; junction bases with no gene match: 4. The germline V gene has CDR1 GTSNPN and CDR2 SVGIG (reference sequence). CDR3 length equals 15 residues. Here the CDR3 reads CAWSDRGRYNSPLHF. The CDR3 coding sequence is TGTGCCTGGAGTGACAGGGGTCGATATAATTCACCCCTCCACTTT. Full variable domain (missing parts from reference TRBV30 and TRBJ1-6): SQTIHQWPATLVQPVGSPLSLECTVEGTSNPNLYWYRQAAGRGLQLLFYSVGIGQISSEVPQNLSASRPQDRQFILSSKKLLLSDSGFYLCAWSDRGRYNSPLHFGNGTRLTVT.